Each of the 32 T cell receptor beta chains below was sequenced from the same sample in a study of T cell responses to AZD1222 COVID-19 vaccine. Measured with immunoSEQ multiplex PCR; TCRdb has only the in-frame clones, and not every one. This table has roughly 100,000 clones, less than 90% appearing once. Sequences were derived from peripheral blood, sampled on day 0 of AZD1222 vaccination. The receptors come from an adult in good health.

V and J are TRBV30 and TRBJ1-5; D not certain. Germline CDR1 GTSNPN, CDR2 SVGIG (reference sequence). The germline V and J ends were trimmed by 0 bases and 4 bases, with 7 bases remaining between them. CDR3 length: 13 residues. The CDR3 nucleotides read TGTGCCTGGAGTGTATCTCCGAATCAGCCCCAGCATTTT. This encodes CAWSVSPNQPQHF. The full variable domain, rest sourced from reference TRBV30 and TRBJ1-5, is SQTIHQWPATLVQPVGSPLSLECTVEGTSNPNLYWYRQAAGRGLQLLFYSVGIGQISSEVPQNLSASRPQDRQFILSSKKLLLSDSGFYLCAWSVSPNQPQHFGDGTRLSIL.

The chain links TRBV19 to TRBJ1-1; D is perhaps TRBD1 (6 bases). CDR1 and CDR2 from the germline V gene are LNHDA and SQIVND (reference sequence). The CDR3 covers 14 residues. V lost 3 bases and J lost 3, with 11 bases in between. The CDR3 loop reads CASSMAGAHTEAFF. The CDR3, as DNA: TGTGCCAGTAGTATGGCGGGGGCCCACACTGAAGCTTTCTTT.

V and J are TRBV2 and TRBJ1-1, with 10 bases lining up with TRBD1. The CDR3 has 16 residues. Germline lookup yields CDR1 SNHLY and CDR2 FYNNEI. After removal of 5 bases from V and 1 base from J, the junction contained 7 bases not matched to a gene. The CDR3: CASSWDRGSRNTEAFF. As DNA, the CDR3 is TGTGCCAGCAGTTGGGACAGGGGATCGAGGAACACTGAAGCTTTCTTT.

This CDR3 is CSASSGGATNEKLFF. As DNA, the CDR3 is TGCAGTGCTAGTTCGGGGGGTGCAACTAATGAAAAACTGTTTTTT. This chain joins TRBV20-1 and TRBJ1-4; tentatively, D is TRBD1 (5 bases). V was pared by 3 bases and J by 0 bases, with 11 bases between. CDR1 is DFQATT and CDR2 is SNEGSKA in the germline V gene (reference sequence). The CDR3 length is 15 residues.

The chain has TRBV9 and TRBJ1-4; 8 bases align to TRBD1. CDR3 length: 13 residues. Germline values: CDR1 SGDLS, CDR2 YYNGEE. V shed 1 base and J 10 bases; nucleotides not matched to a gene: 3. Here the CDR3 reads CASSVTTGGKLFF. The CDR3 DNA follows: TGTGCCAGCAGCGTAACTACAGGGGGAAAACTGTTTTTT.

The chain carries TRBV24-1 and TRBJ1-2; weak D call: TRBD1 (6 bases). CDR1 is KGHDR and CDR2 is SFDVKD in the germline V gene. V was shortened by 6 bases and J by 5 bases, with 12 bases between the two germline ends. CDR3 size: 13 residues. CDR3 sequence reads: CATSLGAWYGYTF. The CDR3 DNA reads as TGTGCCACCAGTCTGGGGGCTTGGTATGGCTACACCTTC.

The chain uses TRBV4-1 and TRBJ2-2; 9 nucleotides align to TRBD1. The CDR3 covers 16 residues. CDR1 and CDR2 from the germline V gene are MGHRA and YSYEKL. The V gene end was trimmed by 7 bases and the J gene end by 7 bases; junction bases not matched to a gene: 13. The CDR3 loop reads CASTPLGQGWSGELFF. In DNA, the CDR3 is TGCGCCAGCACCCCCTTGGGACAGGGATGGAGCGGGGAGCTGTTTTTT.

The rearrangement joins TRBV7-2 to TRBJ2-1, with D tentatively TRBD1 or TRBD2 (5 bases each). CDR3 length: 13 amino acids. The V end was cut by 5 bases, the J end by 4 bases, with 9 bases between. Germline values: CDR1 SGHTA, CDR2 FQGNSA. The CDR3: CASSRGVYNEQFF. The CDR3 region has the DNA TGTGCCAGCAGCAGAGGGGTTTACAATGAGCAGTTCTTC. Variable domain in full (rest from reference TRBV7-2 and TRBJ2-1): GAGVSQSPSNKVTEKGKDVELRCDPISGHTALYWYRQSLGQGLEFLIYFQGNSAPDKSGLPSDRFSAERTGGSVSTLTIQRTQQEDSAVYLCASSRGVYNEQFFGPGTRLTVL.

The CDR3 protein is CASSQQAGYGYTF. The CDR3 DNA follows: TGTGCCAGCAGCCAACAGGCAGGCTATGGCTACACCTTC. J is TRBJ1-2 and V is TRBV14; D not resolved. The germline CDR1 and CDR2 sequences are SGHDN and FVKESK. V lost 2 bases and J lost 4, with 8 bases in between. The CDR3 is 13 amino acids. The full variable domain, completed using reference TRBV14 and TRBJ1-2, is EAGVTQFPSHSVIEKGQTVTLRCDPISGHDNLYWYRRVMGKEIKFLLHFVKESKQDESGMPNNRFLAERTGGTYSTLKVQPAELEDSGVYFCASSQQAGYGYTFGSGTRLTVV.

This chain joins TRBV11-2 and TRBJ2-2; D call uncertain. CDR1 is SGHAT and CDR2 is FQNNGV in the germline V gene. The CDR3 has 15 residues. Between the trimmed V and J ends, which lost 2 bases and 3 bases, there was a span of 10 bases. CDR3: CASSLLEFYTGELFF. CDR3 DNA sequence: TGTGCCAGCAGCTTACTAGAGTTTTACACCGGGGAGCTGTTTTTT.

The chain is built from TRBV3-1 (or the pseudogene TRBV3-2) and TRBJ2-3; D tentatively reads TRBD1 or TRBD2 (5 bases each). The V and J ends lost 4 bases and 4 bases respectively, with 15 bases between them. Germline-derived CDR1 and CDR2 are LGHDT and YNNKEL (reference sequence). CDR3 length: 15 residues. The DNA for the CDR3 is TGTGCCAGCAGCCTCGGGGCAGGAGAGTCAGATACGCAGTATTTT. Its translation is CASSLGAGESDTQYF.

The V call is TRBV23-1, the J call TRBJ2-5; 7 bases match TRBD1. TRBV23-1 falls under the ORF class, with uncertain function. The CDR3 is made up of 16 amino acids. V dropped 4 bases and J dropped 0; count of bases not matched to a gene: 8. The CDR3, as DNA: TGCGCCAGCAGTCCTGGGACAGACTCGTACCAAGAGACCCAGTACTTC. Translated: CASSPGTDSYQETQYF.

The CDR3 loop reads CASSPLGGGFHNEQFF. CDR3 in DNA: TGTGCCAGCAGCCCACTGGGGGGGGGTTTCCACAATGAGCAGTTCTTC. The chain has TRBV14 and TRBJ2-1; 7 positions agree with TRBD2. The CDR3 extends over 16 amino acids. V lost 4 bases and J lost 5; bases outside the gene matches: 11. Germline V gene data show CDR1 as SGHDN and CDR2 as FVKESK.

The chain carries TRBV6-2 or TRBV6-3 and TRBJ1-2, with 8 bases identical to TRBD1. The CDR3 covers 16 residues. The V segment lost 2 bases and the J segment 4 bases; nucleotides outside the gene matches: 9. Germline values: CDR1 MNHEY, CDR2 SVGEGT. CDR3 sequence: CASSYRAATGVYGYTF. For the CDR3, the DNA is TGTGCCAGCAGTTACAGGGCCGCGACAGGGGTCTATGGCTACACCTTC.

Worth noting for this clone: Other DNA variants within this sample encode the same CDR3. This chain uses TRBV27 with TRBJ2-1; D unresolved. V shed 3 bases and J shed 4 bases, with 4 bases lying between them. CDR3 size: 12 residues. Germline loops: CDR1 MNHEY, CDR2 SMNVEV (reference sequence). CDR3 DNA: TGTGCCAGCAGTTTTGGATACAATGAGCAGTTCTTC. Its translation is CASSFGYNEQFF.

The chain recombines TRBV10-1 with TRBJ1-1; 7 bases fit TRBD1. The V segment lost 6 bases and the J segment 8 bases; nucleotides outside the gene matches: 9. Germline assignment: CDR1 WNHNN and CDR2 SYGVQD (reference sequence). This CDR3 contains 13 residues. CDR3 in amino acids: CASSPTQQGEAFF. DNA for the CDR3: TGCGCCAGCAGCCCAACCCAACAGGGGGAAGCTTTCTTT.

The chain employs TRBV5-4 and TRBJ2-3; TRBD2 aligns across 7 bases. Germline V gene sequence: CDR1 SGHNT, CDR2 YYREEE (reference sequence). The CDR3 contains 16 residues. V dropped 0 bases and J dropped 2; count of bases not matched to a gene: 6. CDR3 protein: CASSLVGGVPTDTQYF. Written as DNA, the CDR3 is TGTGCCAGCAGCTTGGTGGGGGGGGTGCCCACAGATACGCAGTATTTT.

The chain joins TRBV15 to TRBJ2-2; D possibly corresponds to TRBD1 (5 bases). The V and J ends lost 3 bases and 7 bases respectively, with 24 bases between them. CDR1 is LNHNV and CDR2 is YYDKDF in the germline V gene (reference sequence). The CDR3 is 18 amino acids. This CDR3 reads CATSSIPNAQPQGGELFF. The CDR3 DNA follows: TGTGCCACCAGCAGCATTCCCAACGCACAACCTCAGGGCGGGGAGCTGTTTTTT.

This clone was found a few times. The chain joins TRBV5-1 to TRBJ2-7; 7 nucleotides line up with TRBD1. The germline CDR1 and CDR2 sequences are SGHRS and YFSETQ. The CDR3 has 14 residues. With V trimmed by 4 bases and J by 0 bases, 4 bases remained unmatched. The CDR3 reads CASSPGDSSYEQYF. For the CDR3, the DNA is TGCGCCAGCAGCCCCGGGGACAGCTCCTACGAGCAGTACTTC.

The chain joins TRBV11-2 to TRBJ1-3; 8 bases map to TRBD1. V lost 1 base, J lost 2 bases, and 10 bases stayed unmatched. Germline-derived CDR1 and CDR2 are SGHAT and FQNNGV. The CDR3 totals 18 residues. CDR3 coding DNA: TGTGCCAGCAGCTTAGGGCCCCCCTCAGGGGGCACTGGAAACACCATATATTTT. It encodes CASSLGPPSGGTGNTIYF.

V and J are TRBV11-3 and TRBJ2-2; D gene uncertain. Per the germline V gene, CDR1 is SGHNT and CDR2 is YENEEA. This CDR3 comprises 14 residues. V dropped 5 bases and J dropped 4 bases, with 11 bases sitting between them. In DNA, the CDR3 is TGTGCCAGCAGCGCAGGCCTTGTCACCGGGGAGCTGTTTTTT. Its translation is CASSAGLVTGELFF.

V usage is TRBV6-5 and J usage is TRBJ1-2; tentative D call: TRBD1 (6 bases). The germline V and J ends were trimmed by 5 bases and 3 bases, with 7 bases remaining between them. Germline V gene lookup returns CDR1 MNHEY and CDR2 SVGAGI. CDR3 size: 12 residues. CDR3 amino acids: CASSRTDYGYTF. CDR3 DNA sequence: TGTGCCAGCAGTCGGACAGACTATGGCTACACCTTC.

The V gene is TRBV7-9, the J gene TRBJ1-1; D unclear. V gave up 0 bases and J gave up 4 bases, with 9 bases separating them. CDR1 SEHNR and CDR2 FQNEAQ come from the germline V gene (reference sequence). This CDR3 is built from 14 residues. CDR3 in amino acids: CASSLAQKGTEAFF. CDR3 DNA sequence: TGTGCCAGCAGCTTAGCTCAGAAGGGCACTGAAGCTTTCTTT.

The chain links TRBV5-5 to TRBJ2-7, with D possibly being TRBD1 (5 bases). The CDR3 has 15 amino acids. Germline V gene sequence: CDR1 SGHKS, CDR2 YYEKEE (reference sequence). The ends were cut back, 4 bases at V and 3 bases at J, with 17 bases in the middle. CDR3 coding DNA: TGTGCCAGCAGCATAATAGGGGTGATGAACTACGAGCAGTACTTC. This encodes CASSIIGVMNYEQYF.

CDR3 in amino acids: CASSEYSSYNSPLHF. In DNA form, the CDR3 reads TGTGCCAGCAGTGAATATAGCTCCTATAATTCACCCCTCCACTTT. This chain uses TRBV2 with TRBJ1-6; D ambiguous. Germline lookup yields CDR1 SNHLY and CDR2 FYNNEI. The V gene lost 2 bases and the J gene lost 0 bases, with 5 bases spanning the gap. The CDR3 runs 15 residues.

The chain recombines TRBV9 with TRBJ2-2; 7 nucleotides line up with TRBD2. CDR1 is SGDLS and CDR2 is YYNGEE in the germline V gene. Trimming cost V 4 bases and J 6 bases; bases outside gene matches: 6. The CDR3 spans 14 residues. The CDR3 DNA reads as TGTGCCAGCAGCCCAAGGGGAGGGCCCGGGGAGCTGTTTTTT. This codes for CASSPRGGPGELFF.

The CDR3 here is CASSLGGVTEAFF. CDR3 nucleotide sequence: TGTGCCAGCAGCTTAGGAGGGGTCACTGAAGCTTTCTTT. The V gene is TRBV7-9, the J gene TRBJ1-1; D possibly corresponds to TRBD1 (5 bases). This CDR3 has 13 amino acids. The germline gives CDR1 SEHNR, CDR2 FQNEAQ (reference sequence). V lost 1 base and J 4 bases, leaving 7 bases between the germline ends.

This clone was observed a handful of times. This chain uses TRBV4-3 with TRBJ1-2; no firm D call. This CDR3 comprises 15 residues. Trimming took off 6 bases at V and 3 bases at J, with 17 bases between the two ends. In germline, CDR1 is LGHNA, CDR2 YSLEER. The CDR3 sequence: CASSLQVGVHYGYTF. In DNA form, the CDR3 reads TGCGCCAGCAGTCTTCAGGTGGGAGTACACTATGGCTACACCTTC.

This sequence joins TRBV5-1 and TRBJ2-5, with D perhaps being TRBD1 or TRBD2 (6 bases each). The germline gives CDR1 SGHRS, CDR2 YFSETQ. The ends were cut back, 2 bases at V and 2 bases at J, with 13 bases in the middle. The CDR3 runs to 15 residues. The CDR3 DNA reads TGCGCCAGCAGCTTAAGAGGGGGGCTTCAAGAGACCCAGTACTTC. Protein sequence: CASSLRGGLQETQYF. The full variable domain, with the rest looked up from reference TRBV5-1 and TRBJ2-5, is KAGVTQTPRYLIKTRGQQVTLSCSPISGHRSVSWYQQTPGQGLQFLFEYFSETQRNKGNFPGRFSGRQFSNSRSEMNVSTLELGDSALYLCASSLRGGLQETQYFGPGTRLLVL.

This clone came up once. The CDR3 DNA reads as TGTGCCAGCAGTGAAAGTCGAGGGTACACAGATACGCAGTATTTT. Its protein product is CASSESRGYTDTQYF. V is TRBV6-1 and J is TRBJ2-3; a weak D match, TRBD2 (5 bases). Germline loops: CDR1 MNHNS, CDR2 SASEGT. Deletions cut 2 bases from V and 2 bases from J, with 11 bases between. The CDR3 is made up of 15 amino acids.

The chain couples TRBV7-8 to TRBJ2-3, with D unclear. Between the trimmed V and J ends, which lost 1 base and 4 bases, there was a span of 9 bases. CDR1 and CDR2 (germline): SGHVS, FQNEAQ. The CDR3 runs 14 residues. DNA for the CDR3: TGTGCCAGCAGCTTAGGGCGACACGCAGATACGCAGTATTTT. Its translation: CASSLGRHADTQYF. Supplemented by reference TRBV7-8 and TRBJ2-3, the full variable domain reads GAGVSQSPRYKVAKRGQDVALRCDPISGHVSLFWYQQALGQGPEFLTYFQNEAQLDKSGLPSDRFFAERPEGSVSTLKIQRTQQEDSAVYLCASSLGRHADTQYFGPGTRLTVL.

This sequence joins TRBV6-5 and TRBJ1-2; no reliable D call. Trimming removed 4 bases at V and 4 bases at J, with 19 bases between. Germline V gives CDR1 MNHEY, CDR2 SVGAGI. The CDR3 loop spans 16 amino acids. The CDR3 DNA reads TGTGCCAGCAGTTGCCTCCCTTCCACCGACCCCTATGGCTACACCTTC. It translates to CASSCLPSTDPYGYTF.